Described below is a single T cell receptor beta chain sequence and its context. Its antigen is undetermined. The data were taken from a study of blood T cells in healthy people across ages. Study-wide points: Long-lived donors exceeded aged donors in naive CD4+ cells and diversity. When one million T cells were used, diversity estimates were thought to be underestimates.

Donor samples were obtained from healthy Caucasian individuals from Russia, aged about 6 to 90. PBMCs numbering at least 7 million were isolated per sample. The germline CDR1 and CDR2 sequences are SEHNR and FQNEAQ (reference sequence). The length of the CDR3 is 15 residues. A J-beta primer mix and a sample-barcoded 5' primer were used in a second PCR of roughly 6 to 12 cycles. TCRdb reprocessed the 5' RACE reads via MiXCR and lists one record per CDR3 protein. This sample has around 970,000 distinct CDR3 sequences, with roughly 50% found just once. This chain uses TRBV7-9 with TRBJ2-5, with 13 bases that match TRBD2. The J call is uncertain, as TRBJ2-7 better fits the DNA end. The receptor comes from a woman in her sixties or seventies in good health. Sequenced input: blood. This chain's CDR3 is CASSLTGTSGNEQYF. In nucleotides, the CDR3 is TGTGCCAGCAGCTTAACGGGGACTAGCGGGAACGAGCAGTACTTC.